This TCR beta chain comes out of a study of cytomegalovirus exposure and HLA in healthy donors. Study-level background: From donors who were HLA-typed, an early data release held approximately 80 million unique TCRs.

Study-level points and caveats: Later analysis suggested links between common viral pathogens and several top significant clusters. Among TCR sequences, most were rare, though some public TCRs appeared in many donors. In an earlier analysis, in some 540 donors, most V segments appeared productive either ~87% or ~30% of the time.

This clone was seen a few times. Its antigen is not known. Trimming left V 2 bases short and J 6 bases short, with 11 bases between. Per germline, CDR1 MNHEY and CDR2 SVGAGI. The length of the CDR3 is 14 residues. PCR used 60 Vbeta primers and 13 Jbeta primers. TCRdb's table, derived via immunoSEQ multiplex PCR, lists solely in-frame clones and lacks some. The sample includes 200,000 or so clones, approximately 70% of them seen just once. The receptor was isolated from a man in his forties in good health and CMV-seropositive. This chain joins TRBV6-5 and TRBJ1-5; possibly TRBD1 for D (6 bases). The sequencing input was PBMCs. As DNA, the CDR3 is TGTGCCAGCAGTTACGCACAGGGAGTTCAGCCCCAGCATTTT. Translation: CASSYAQGVQPQHF.